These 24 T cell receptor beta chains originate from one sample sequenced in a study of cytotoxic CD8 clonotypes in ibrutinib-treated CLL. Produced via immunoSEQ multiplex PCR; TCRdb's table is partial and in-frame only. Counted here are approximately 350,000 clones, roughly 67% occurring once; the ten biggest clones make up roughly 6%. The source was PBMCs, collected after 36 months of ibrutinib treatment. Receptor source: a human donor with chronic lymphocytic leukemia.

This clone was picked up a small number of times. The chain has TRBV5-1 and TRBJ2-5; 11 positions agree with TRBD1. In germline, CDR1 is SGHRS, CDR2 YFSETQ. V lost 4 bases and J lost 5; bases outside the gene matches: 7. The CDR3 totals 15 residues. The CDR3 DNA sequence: TGCGCCAGCAGCCCGGACAGGGGGCTCAGGGAGACCCAGTACTTC. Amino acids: CASSPDRGLRETQYF.

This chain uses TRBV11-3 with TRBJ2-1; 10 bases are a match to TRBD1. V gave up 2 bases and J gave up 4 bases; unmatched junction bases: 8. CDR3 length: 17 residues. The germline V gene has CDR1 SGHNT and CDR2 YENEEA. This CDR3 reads CASSLSRTGGIYNEQFF. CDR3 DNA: TGTGCCAGCAGCTTATCACGGACAGGGGGAATTTACAATGAGCAGTTCTTC.

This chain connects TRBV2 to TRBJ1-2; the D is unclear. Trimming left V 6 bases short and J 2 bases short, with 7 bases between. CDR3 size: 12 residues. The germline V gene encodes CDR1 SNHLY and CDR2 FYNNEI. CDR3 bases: TGTGCCAGCAGCGGGGAAAACTATGGCTACACCTTC. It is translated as CASSGENYGYTF.

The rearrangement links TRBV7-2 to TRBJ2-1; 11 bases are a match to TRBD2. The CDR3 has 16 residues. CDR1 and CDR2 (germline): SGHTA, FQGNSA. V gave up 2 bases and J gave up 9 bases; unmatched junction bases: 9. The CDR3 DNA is TGTGCCAGCAGCTTATTTCGCGGTCTAGCGGGAGGTGAGCAGTTCTTC. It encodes CASSLFRGLAGGEQFF.

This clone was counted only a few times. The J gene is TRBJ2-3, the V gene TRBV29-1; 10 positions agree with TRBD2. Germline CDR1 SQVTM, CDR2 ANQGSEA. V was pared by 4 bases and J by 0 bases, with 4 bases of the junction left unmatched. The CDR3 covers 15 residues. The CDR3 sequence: CSVGLLAGSTDTQYF. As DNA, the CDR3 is TGCAGCGTTGGCCTACTAGCGGGAAGCACAGATACGCAGTATTTT.

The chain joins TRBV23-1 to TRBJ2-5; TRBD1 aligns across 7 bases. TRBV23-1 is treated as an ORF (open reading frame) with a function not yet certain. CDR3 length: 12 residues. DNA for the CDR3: TGCACTCACGACAGGGACGGGGAGACCCAGTACTTC. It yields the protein CTHDRDGETQYF.

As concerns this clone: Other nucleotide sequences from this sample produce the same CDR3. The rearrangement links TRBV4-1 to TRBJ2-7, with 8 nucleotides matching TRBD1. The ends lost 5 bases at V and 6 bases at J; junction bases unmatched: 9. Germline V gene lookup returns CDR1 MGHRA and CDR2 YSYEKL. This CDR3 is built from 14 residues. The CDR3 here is CASSLRTGTGEQYF. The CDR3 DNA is TGCGCCAGCAGCTTACGGACAGGGACGGGCGAGCAGTACTTC.

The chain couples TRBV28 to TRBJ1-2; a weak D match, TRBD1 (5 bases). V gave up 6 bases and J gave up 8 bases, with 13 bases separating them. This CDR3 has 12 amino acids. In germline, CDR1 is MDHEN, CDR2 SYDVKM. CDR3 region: CASRRDLLGYTF. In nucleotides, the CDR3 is TGTGCCAGCAGGCGGGACCTACTAGGCTACACCTTC.

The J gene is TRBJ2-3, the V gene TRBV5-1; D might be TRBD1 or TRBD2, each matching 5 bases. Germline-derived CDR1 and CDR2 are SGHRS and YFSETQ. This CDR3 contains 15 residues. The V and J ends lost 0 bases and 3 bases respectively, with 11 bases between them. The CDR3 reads CASSLATGGTDTQYF. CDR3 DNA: TGCGCCAGCAGCTTGGCCACAGGAGGTACAGATACGCAGTATTTT.

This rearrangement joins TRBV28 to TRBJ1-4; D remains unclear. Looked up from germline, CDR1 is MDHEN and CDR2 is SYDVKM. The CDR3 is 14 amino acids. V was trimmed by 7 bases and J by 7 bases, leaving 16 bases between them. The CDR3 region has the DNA TGTGCCAGCATAGGACGCGGGTTTGGTGAAAAACTGTTTTTT. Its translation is CASIGRGFGEKLFF.

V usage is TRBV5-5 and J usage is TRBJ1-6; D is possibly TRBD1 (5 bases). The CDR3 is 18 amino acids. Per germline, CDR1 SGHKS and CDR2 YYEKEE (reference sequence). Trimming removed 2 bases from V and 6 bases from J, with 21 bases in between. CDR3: CASSLPPGRRSGNSPLHF. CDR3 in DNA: TGTGCCAGCAGCTTACCTCCGGGACGGCGATCCGGTAATTCACCCCTCCACTTT.

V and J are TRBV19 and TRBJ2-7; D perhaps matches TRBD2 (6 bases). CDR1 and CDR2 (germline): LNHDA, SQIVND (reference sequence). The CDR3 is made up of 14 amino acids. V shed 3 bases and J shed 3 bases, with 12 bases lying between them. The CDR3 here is CASSMAGNRYEQYF. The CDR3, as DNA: TGTGCCAGTAGTATGGCGGGGAACCGCTACGAGCAGTACTTC.

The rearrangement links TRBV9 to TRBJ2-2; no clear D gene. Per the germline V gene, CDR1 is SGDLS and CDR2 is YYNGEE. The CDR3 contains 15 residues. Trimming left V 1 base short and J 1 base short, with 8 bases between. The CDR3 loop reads CASSVMVGNTGELFF. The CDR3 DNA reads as TGTGCCAGCAGCGTAATGGTGGGGAACACCGGGGAGCTGTTTTTT.

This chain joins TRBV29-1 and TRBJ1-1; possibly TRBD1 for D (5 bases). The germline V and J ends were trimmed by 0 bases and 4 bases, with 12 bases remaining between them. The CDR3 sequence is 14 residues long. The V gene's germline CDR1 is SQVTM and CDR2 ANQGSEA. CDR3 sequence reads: CSVEDYQGGTEAFF. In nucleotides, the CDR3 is TGCAGCGTTGAAGATTATCAGGGTGGCACTGAAGCTTTCTTT.

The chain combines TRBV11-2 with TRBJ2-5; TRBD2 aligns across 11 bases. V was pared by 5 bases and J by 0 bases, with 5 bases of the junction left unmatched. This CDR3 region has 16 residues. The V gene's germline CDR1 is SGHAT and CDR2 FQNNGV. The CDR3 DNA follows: TGTGCCAGCAGCCCGCGGACTAGCGGGTACCAAGAGACCCAGTACTTC. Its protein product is CASSPRTSGYQETQYF.

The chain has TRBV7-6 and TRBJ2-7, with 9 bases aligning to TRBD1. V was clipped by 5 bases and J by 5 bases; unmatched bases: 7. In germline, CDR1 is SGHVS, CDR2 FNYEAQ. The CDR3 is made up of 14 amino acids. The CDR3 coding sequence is TGTGCCAGCAGCGGACCGGGACAGGGTGACGAGCAGTACTTC. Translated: CASSGPGQGDEQYF.

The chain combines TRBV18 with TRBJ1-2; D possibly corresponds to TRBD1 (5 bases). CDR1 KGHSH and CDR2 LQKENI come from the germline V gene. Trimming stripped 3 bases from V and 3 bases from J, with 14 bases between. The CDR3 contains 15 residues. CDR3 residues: CASSPKGADYYGYTF. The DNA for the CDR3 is TGTGCCAGCTCACCGAAAGGGGCCGATTACTATGGCTACACCTTC. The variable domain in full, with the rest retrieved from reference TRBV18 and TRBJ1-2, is NAGVMQNPRHLVRRRGQEARLRCSPMKGHSHVYWYRQLPEEGLKFMVYLQKENIIDESGMPKERFSAEFPKEGPSILRIQQVVRGDSAAYFCASSPKGADYYGYTFGSGTRLTVV.

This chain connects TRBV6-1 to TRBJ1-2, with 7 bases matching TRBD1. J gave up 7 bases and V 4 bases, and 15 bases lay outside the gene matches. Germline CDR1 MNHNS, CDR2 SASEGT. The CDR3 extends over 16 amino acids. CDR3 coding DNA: TGTGCCAGCAGTGCCCGCATTCCCACAGGGGTTGGTGGCTACACCTTC. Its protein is CASSARIPTGVGGYTF.

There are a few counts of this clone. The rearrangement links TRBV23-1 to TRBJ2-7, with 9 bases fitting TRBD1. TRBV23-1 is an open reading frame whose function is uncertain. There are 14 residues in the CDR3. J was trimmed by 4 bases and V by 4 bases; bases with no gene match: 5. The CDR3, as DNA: TGCGCCAGCAGTCGACGACAGGGGGAGTACGAGCAGTACTTC. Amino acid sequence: CASSRRQGEYEQYF.

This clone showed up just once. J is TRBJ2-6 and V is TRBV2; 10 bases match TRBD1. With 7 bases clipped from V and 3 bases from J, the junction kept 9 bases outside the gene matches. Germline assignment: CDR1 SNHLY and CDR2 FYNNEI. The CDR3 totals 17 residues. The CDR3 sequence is CASTGDRGYSGANVLTF. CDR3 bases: TGTGCCAGCACCGGGGACAGGGGATATAGTGGGGCCAACGTCCTGACTTTC.

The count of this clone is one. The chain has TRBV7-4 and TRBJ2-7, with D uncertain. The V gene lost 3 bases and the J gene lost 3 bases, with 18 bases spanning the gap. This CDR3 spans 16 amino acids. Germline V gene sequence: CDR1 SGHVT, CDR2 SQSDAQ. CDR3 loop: CASSLARSLVIYEQYF. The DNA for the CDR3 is TGTGCCAGCAGCTTGGCCCGGAGTCTGGTGATCTACGAGCAGTACTTC.

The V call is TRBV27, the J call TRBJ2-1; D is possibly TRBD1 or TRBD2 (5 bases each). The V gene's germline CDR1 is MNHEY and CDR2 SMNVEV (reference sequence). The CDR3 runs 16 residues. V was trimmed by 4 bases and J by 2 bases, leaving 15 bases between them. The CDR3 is CASSSPPGPTYNEQFF. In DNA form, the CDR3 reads TGTGCCAGCAGTTCCCCCCCGGGACCAACCTACAATGAGCAGTTCTTC.

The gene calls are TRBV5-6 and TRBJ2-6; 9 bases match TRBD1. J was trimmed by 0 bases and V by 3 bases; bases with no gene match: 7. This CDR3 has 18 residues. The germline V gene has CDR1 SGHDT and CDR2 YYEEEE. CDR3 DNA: TGTGCCAGCAGCTGGGGGACAGGGAGCGGCTCTGGGGCCAACGTCCTGACTTTC. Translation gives CASSWGTGSGSGANVLTF.

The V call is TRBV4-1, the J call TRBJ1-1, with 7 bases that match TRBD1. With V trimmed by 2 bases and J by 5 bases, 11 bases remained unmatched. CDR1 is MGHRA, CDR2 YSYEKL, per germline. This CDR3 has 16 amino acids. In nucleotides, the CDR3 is TGCGCCAGCAGCCAATTCCCTCCCACAGGGGTAACTGAAGCTTTCTTT. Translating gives CASSQFPPTGVTEAFF.